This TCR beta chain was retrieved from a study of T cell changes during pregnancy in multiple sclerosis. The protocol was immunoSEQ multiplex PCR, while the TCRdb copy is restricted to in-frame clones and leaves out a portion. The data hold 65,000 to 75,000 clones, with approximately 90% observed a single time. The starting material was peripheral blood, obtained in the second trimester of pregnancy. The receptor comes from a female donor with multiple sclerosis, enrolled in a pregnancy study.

This CDR3 reads CASSQDPAGSYNSPLHF. The CDR3 DNA reads as TGCGCCAGCAGCCAAGATCCGGCGGGATCCTATAATTCACCCCTCCACTTT. The chain combines TRBV4-3 with TRBJ1-6, with no clear D. CDR3 length: 17 amino acids. Germline V gives CDR1 LGHNA, CDR2 YSLEER. V lost 0 bases to trimming and J lost 1 base, with 10 bases between them.